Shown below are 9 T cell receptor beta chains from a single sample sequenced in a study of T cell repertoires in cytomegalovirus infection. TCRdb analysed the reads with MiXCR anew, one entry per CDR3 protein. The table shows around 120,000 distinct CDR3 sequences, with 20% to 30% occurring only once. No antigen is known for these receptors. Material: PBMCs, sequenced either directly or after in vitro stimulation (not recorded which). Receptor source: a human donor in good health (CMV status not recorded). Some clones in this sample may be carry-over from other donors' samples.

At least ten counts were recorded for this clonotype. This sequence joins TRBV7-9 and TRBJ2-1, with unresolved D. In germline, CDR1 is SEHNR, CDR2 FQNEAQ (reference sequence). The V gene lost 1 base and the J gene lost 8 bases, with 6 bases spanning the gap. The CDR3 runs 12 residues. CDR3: CASSLGVDEQFF. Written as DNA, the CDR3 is TGTGCCAGCAGCTTAGGTGTGGATGAGCAGTTCTTC.

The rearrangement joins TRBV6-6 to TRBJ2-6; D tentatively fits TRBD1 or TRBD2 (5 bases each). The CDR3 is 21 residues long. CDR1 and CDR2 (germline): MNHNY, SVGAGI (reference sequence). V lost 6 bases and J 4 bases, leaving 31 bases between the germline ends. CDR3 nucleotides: TGTGCCAGCAGCTATCCCACGCTGAGAGGGGCAGGGAGCCTCGGGGCCAACGTCCTGACTTTC. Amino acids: CASSYPTLRGAGSLGANVLTF.

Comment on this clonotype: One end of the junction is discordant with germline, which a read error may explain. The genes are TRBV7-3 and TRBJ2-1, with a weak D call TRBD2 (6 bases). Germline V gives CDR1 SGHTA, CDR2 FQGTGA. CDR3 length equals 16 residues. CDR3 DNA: TGTGCCAGCAGTCGAGGGTCAACGGGAGTAGATAATGAGCAGTCCTTC. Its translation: CASSRGSTGVDNEQSF.

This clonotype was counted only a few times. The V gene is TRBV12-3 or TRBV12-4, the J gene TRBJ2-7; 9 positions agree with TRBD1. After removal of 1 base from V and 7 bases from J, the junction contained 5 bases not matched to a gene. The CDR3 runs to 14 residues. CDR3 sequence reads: CASSLGDRVLEQYF. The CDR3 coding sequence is TGTGCCAGCAGTTTAGGGGACAGGGTTTTGGAGCAGTACTTC.

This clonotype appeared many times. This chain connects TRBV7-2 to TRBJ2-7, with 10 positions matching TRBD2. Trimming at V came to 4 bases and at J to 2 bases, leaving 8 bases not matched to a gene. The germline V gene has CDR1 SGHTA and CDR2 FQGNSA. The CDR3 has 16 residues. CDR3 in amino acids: CASSSQTSGRTYEQYF. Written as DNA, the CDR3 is TGTGCCAGCAGCTCGCAGACTAGCGGGCGAACCTACGAGCAGTACTTC.

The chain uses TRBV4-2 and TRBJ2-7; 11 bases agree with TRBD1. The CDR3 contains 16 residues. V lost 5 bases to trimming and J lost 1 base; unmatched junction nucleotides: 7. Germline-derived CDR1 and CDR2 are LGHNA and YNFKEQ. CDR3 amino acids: CASSETGTGGSYEQYF. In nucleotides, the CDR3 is TGTGCCAGCAGCGAAACGGGGACAGGGGGTTCCTACGAGCAGTACTTC.

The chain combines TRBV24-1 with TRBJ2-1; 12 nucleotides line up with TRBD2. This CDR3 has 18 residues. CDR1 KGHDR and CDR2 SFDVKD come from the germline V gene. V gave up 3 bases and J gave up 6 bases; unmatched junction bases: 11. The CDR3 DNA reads TGTGCCACCAGTGATCCTACGAAACTAGCGGGAGGACTCAATGAGCAGTTCTTC. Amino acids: CATSDPTKLAGGLNEQFF.

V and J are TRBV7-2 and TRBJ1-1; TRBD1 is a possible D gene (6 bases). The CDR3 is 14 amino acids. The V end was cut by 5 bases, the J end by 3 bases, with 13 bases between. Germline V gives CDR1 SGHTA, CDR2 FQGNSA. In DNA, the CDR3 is TGTGCCAGCAGCAAGACAGGAGGGGACACTGAAGCTTTCTTT. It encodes CASSKTGGDTEAFF.

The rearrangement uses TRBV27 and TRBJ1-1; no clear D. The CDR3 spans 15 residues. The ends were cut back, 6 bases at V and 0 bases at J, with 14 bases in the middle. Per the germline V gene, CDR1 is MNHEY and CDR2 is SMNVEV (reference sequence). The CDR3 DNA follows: TGTGCCAGCAGGTCGGCGGGTACCATGAACACTGAAGCTTTCTTT. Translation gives CASRSAGTMNTEAFF.